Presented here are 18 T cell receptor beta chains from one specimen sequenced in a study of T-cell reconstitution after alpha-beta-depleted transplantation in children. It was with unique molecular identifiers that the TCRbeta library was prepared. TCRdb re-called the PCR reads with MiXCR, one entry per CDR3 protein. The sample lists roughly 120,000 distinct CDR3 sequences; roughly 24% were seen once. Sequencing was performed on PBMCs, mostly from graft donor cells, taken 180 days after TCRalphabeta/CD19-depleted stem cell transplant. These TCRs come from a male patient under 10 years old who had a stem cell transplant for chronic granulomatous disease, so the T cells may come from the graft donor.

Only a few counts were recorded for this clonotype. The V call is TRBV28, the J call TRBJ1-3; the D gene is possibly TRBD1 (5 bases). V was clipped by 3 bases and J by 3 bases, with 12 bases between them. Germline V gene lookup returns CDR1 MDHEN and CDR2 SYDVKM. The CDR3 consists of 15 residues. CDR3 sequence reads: CASSLSGAGGNTIYF. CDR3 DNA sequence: TGTGCCAGCAGTTTGTCCGGGGCGGGTGGAAACACCATATATTTT.

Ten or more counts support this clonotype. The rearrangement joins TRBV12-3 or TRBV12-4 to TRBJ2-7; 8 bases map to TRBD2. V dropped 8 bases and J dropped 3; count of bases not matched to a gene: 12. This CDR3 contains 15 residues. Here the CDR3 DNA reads TGTGCCAGCTCCGACTCGGGACTAGGAAACTACGAGCAGTACTTC. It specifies CASSDSGLGNYEQYF.

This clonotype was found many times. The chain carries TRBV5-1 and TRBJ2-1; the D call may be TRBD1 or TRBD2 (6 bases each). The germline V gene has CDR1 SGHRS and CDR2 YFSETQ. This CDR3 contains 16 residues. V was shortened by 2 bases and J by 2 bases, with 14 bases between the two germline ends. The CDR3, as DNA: TGCGCCAGCAGCTTTGCTTTGGGGGGCGCCTACAATGAGCAGTTCTTC. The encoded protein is CASSFALGGAYNEQFF.

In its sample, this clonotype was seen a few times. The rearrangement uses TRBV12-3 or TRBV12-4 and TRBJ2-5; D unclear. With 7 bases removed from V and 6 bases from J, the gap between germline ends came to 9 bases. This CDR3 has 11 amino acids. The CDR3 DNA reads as TGTGCCAGCACCGGGCGGAAGACCCAGTACTTC. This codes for CASTGRKTQYF.

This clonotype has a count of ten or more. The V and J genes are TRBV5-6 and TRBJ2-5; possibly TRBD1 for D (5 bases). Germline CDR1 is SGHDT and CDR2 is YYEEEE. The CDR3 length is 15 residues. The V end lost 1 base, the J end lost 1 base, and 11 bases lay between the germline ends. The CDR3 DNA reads TGTGCCAGCAGCTTGAAAGGACACCCCCAAGAGACCCAGTACTTC. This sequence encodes CASSLKGHPQETQYF.

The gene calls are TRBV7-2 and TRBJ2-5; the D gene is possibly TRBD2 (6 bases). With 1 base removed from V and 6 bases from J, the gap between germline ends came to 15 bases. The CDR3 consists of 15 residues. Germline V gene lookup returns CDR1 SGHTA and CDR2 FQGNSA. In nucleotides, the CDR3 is TGTGCCAGCAGCTTAGAGGGACTTCTTATGAAGACCCAGTACTTC. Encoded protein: CASSLEGLLMKTQYF.

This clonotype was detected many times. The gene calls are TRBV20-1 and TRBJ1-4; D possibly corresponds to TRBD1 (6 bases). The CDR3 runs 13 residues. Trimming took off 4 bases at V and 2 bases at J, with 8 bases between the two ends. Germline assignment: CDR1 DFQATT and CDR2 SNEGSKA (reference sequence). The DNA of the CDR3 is TGCAGTGCTACGAGGGGGACTAATGAAAAACTGTTTTTT. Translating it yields CSATRGTNEKLFF.

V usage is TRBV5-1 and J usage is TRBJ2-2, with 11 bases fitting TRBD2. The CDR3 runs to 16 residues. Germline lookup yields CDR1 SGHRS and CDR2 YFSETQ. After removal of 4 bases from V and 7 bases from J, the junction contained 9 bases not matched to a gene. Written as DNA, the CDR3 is TGCGCCAGCAGCGGTCTTAGCGGGAGGGCGCACGGGGAGCTGTTTTTT. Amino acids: CASSGLSGRAHGELFF.

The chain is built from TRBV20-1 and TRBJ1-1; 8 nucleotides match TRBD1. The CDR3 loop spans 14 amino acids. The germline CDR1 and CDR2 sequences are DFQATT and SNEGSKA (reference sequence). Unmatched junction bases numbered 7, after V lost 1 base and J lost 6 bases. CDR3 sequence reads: CSARGTGPMAEAFF. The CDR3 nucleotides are TGCAGTGCTAGAGGGACAGGGCCTATGGCTGAAGCTTTCTTT.

The CDR3 nucleotides are TGTGCCAGCAGTTTATCTACAGTTTTACCCATTCAGTACTTC. Its protein is CASSLSTVLPIQYF. This chain uses TRBV12-3 or TRBV12-4 with TRBJ2-4, with D uncertain. The V gene lost 2 bases and the J gene lost 9 bases, with 14 bases spanning the gap. The CDR3 has 14 amino acids.

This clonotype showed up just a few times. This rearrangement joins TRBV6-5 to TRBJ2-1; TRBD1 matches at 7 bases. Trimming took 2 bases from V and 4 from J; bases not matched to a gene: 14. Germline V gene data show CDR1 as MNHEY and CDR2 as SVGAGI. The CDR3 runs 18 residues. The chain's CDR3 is CASSYKLGTAISYNEQFF. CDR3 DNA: TGTGCCAGCAGTTACAAACTTGGGACAGCAATCAGTTACAATGAGCAGTTCTTC.

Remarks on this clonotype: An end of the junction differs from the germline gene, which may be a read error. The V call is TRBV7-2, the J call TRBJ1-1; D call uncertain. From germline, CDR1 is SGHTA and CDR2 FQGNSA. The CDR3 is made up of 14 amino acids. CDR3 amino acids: CASSLGRKNIEAFF. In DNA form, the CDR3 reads TGTGCCAGCAGCTTAGGCCGAAAGAACATTGAAGCTTTCTTT.

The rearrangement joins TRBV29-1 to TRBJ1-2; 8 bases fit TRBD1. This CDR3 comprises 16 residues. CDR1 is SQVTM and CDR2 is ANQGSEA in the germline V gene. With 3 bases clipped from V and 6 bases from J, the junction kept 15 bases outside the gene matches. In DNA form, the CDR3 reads TGCAGCGTTGACCCAAGCATCGACAGGGGAAAGGATGGCTACACCTTC. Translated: CSVDPSIDRGKDGYTF.

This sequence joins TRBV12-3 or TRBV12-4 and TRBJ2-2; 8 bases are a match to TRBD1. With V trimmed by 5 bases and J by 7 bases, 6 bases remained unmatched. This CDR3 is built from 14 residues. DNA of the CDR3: TGTGCCAGCAGTAGGACAGGGATGTTCGGGGAGCTGTTTTTT. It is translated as CASSRTGMFGELFF.

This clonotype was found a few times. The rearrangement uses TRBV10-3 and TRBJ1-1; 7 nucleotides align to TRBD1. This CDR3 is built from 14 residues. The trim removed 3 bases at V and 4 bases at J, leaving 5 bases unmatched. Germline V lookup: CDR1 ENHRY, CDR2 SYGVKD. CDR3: CAISDQGQLTEAFF. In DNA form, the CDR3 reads TGTGCCATCAGTGACCAGGGACAGCTCACTGAAGCTTTCTTT.

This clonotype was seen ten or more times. The CDR3 reads CASSQDHVSNQPQHF. The CDR3 DNA reads TGCGCCAGCAGCCAAGATCATGTCAGCAATCAGCCCCAGCATTTT. This sequence joins TRBV4-3 and TRBJ1-5, with D hard to call. CDR3 length: 15 residues. Germline CDR1 LGHNA, CDR2 YSLEER. V was cut by 0 bases and J by 1 base, with 7 bases left in between.

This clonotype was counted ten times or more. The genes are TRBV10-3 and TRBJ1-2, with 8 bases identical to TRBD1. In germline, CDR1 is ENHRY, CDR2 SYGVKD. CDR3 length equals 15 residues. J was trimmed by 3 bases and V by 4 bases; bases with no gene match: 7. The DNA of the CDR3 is TGTGCCATCAGTGCTACGCAGGGGGCTTACTATGGCTACACCTTC. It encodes CAISATQGAYYGYTF.

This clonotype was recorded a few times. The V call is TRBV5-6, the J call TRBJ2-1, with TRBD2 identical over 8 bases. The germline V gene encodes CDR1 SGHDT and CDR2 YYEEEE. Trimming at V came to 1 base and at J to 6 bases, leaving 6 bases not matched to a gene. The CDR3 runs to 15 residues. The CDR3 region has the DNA TGTGCCAGCAGCTTGACAGCGGGAGTCGGCAATGAGCAGTTCTTC. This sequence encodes CASSLTAGVGNEQFF.